The clone carrying this T cell receptor beta chain was recorded at least ten times. The CDR3 has 13 residues. Germline CDR1 GTSNPN, CDR2 SVGIG (reference sequence). V lost 3 bases and J 6 bases, leaving 14 bases between the germline ends. The data were obtained in a study of T cells in Graves' hyperthyroidism and ophthalmopathy. What was amplified from RNA transcripts were TCR beta CDR3 regions. RT-PCR in the first round (using the HTBI primer set) targeted the TCR CDR3. Each CDR3 protein is one row after TCRdb ran MiXCR on the multiplex PCR reads. Of 600,000 to 700,000 distinct CDR3 sequences listed, roughly 14% were seen once; the top ten hold about 4%. Patients with ophthalmopathy all had a Clinical Activity Score of at least 3, a NOSPECS grade of at least 4 and duration under 3 months. Uncontrolled infection, other autoimmune disease, pregnancy and lactation each barred patients from inclusion.

The TCR comes from a middle-aged woman with Graves' ophthalmopathy. The sample consisted of blood. The chain joins TRBV30 to TRBJ1-2, with D perhaps matching TRBD1 (6 bases). This chain's CDR3 is CAWRLGQGNGYTF. In DNA form, the CDR3 reads TGTGCCTGGAGACTGGGGCAGGGGAATGGCTACACCTTC.